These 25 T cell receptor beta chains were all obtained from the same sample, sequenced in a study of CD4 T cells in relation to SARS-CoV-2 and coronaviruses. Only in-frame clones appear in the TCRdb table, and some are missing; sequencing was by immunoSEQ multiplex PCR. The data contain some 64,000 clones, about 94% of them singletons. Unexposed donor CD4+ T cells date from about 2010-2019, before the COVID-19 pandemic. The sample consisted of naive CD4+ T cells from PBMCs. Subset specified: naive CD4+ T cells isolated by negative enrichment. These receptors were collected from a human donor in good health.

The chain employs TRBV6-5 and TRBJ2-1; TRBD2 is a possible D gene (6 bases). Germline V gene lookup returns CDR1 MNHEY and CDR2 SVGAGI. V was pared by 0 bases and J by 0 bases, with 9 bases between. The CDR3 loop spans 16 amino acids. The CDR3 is CASSYSTSPSYNEQFF. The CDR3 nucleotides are TGTGCCAGCAGTTACTCCACTAGCCCCTCCTACAATGAGCAGTTCTTC.

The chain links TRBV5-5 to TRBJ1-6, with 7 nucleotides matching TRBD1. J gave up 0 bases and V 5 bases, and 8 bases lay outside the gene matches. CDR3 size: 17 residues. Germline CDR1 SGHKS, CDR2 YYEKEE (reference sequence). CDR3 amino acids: CASSLGGRSSYNSPLHF. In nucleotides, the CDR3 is TGTGCCAGCAGTCTAGGGGGCAGGAGCTCCTATAATTCACCCCTCCACTTT.

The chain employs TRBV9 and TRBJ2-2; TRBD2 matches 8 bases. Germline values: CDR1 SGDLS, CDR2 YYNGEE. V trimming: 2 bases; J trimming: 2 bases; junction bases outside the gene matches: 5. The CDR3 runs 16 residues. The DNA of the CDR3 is TGTGCCAGCAGCGTCGGACTAGCAGATAACACCGGGGAGCTGTTTTTT. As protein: CASSVGLADNTGELFF.

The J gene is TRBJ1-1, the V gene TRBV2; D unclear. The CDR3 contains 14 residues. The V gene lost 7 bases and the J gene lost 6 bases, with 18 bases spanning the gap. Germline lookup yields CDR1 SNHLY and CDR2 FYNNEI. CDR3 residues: CASKPSGPAPEAFF. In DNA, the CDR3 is TGTGCCAGCAAACCCTCCGGGCCAGCCCCTGAAGCTTTCTTT.

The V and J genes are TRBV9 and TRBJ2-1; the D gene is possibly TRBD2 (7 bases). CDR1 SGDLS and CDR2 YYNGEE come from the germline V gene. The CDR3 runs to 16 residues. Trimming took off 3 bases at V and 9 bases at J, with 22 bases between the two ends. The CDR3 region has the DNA TGTGCCAGCAGCGGAGGGGGGGGCTTCTTATCGGGTGAGCAGTTCTTC. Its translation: CASSGGGGFLSGEQFF.

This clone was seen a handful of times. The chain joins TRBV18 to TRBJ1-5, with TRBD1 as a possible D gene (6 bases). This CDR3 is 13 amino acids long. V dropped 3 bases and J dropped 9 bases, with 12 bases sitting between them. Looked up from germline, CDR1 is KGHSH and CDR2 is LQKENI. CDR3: CASSPRQAGPQHF. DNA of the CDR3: TGTGCCAGCTCACCCCGACAGGCTGGGCCCCAGCATTTT.

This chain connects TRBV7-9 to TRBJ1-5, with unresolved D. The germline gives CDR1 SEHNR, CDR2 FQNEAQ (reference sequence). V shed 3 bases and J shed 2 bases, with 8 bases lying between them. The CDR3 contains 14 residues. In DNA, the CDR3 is TGTGCCAGCAGCTTGACCGAGGGCAATCAGCCCCAGCATTTT. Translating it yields CASSLTEGNQPQHF.

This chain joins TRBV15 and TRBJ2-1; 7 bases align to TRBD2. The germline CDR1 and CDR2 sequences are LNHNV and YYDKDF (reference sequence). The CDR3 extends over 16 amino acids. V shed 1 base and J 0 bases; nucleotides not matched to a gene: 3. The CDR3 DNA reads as TGTGCCACCAGCAGAGGACTAGCCCACTCCTACAATGAGCAGTTCTTC. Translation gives CATSRGLAHSYNEQFF.

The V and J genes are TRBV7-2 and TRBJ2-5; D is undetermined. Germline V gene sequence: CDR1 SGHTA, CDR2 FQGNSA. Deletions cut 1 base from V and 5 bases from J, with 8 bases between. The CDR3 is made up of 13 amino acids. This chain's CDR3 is CASSLVLGETQYF. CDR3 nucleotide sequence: TGTGCCAGCAGCTTAGTCCTGGGGGAGACCCAGTACTTC. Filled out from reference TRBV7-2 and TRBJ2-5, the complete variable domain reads GAGVSQSPSNKVTEKGKDVELRCDPISGHTALYWYRQSLGQGLEFLIYFQGNSAPDKSGLPSDRFSAERTGGSVSTLTIQRTQQEDSAVYLCASSLVLGETQYFGPGTRLLVL.

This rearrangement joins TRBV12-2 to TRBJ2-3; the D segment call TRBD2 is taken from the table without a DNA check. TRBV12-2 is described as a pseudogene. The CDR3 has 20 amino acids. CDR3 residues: CASRLPYPLRREWGADTQYF. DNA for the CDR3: TGTGCAAGTCGCTTACCTTACCCCCTTCGGCGGGAGTGGGGAGCAGATACGCAGTATTTT.

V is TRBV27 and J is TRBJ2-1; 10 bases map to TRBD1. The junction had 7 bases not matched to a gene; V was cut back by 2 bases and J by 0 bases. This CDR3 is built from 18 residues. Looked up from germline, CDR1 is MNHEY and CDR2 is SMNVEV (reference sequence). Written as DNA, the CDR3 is TGTGCCAGCAGTTTAAGGGACAGGGGATCGGTCTCCTACAATGAGCAGTTCTTC. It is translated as CASSLRDRGSVSYNEQFF.

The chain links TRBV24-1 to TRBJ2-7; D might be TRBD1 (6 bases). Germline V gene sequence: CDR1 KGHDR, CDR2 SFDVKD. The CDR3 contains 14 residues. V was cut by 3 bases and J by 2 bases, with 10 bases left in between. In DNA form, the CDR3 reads TGTGCCACCAGTGATGCCAGGGGCCCCTACGAGCAGTACTTC. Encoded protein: CATSDARGPYEQYF.

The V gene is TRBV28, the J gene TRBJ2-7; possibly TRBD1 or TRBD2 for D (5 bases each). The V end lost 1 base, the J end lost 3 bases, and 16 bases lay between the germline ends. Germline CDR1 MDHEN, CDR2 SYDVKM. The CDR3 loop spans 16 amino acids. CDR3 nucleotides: TGTGCCAGCAGTTTATTACGGGGCCCGGTGGTCTACGAGCAGTACTTC. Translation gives CASSLLRGPVVYEQYF.

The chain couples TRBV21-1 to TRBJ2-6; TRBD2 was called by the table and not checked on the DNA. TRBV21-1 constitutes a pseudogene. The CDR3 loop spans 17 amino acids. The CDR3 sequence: CASSNNERSSGANVLTF. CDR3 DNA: TGTGCCAGCAGCAATAATGAGAGAAGCTCTGGGGCCAACGTCCTGACTTTC.

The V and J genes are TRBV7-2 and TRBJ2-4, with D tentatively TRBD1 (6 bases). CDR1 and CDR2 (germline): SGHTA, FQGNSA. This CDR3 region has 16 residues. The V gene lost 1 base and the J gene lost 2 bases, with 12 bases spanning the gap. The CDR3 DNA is TGTGCCAGCAGCTTAGATACAGGGTCTTCCAAAAACATTCAGTACTTC. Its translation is CASSLDTGSSKNIQYF.

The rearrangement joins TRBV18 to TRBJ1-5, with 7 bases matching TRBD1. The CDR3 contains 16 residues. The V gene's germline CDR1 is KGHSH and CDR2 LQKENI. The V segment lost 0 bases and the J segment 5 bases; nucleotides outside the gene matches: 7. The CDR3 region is CASSPPVNRGYQPQHF. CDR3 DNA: TGTGCCAGCTCACCACCGGTTAACAGGGGCTATCAGCCCCAGCATTTT.

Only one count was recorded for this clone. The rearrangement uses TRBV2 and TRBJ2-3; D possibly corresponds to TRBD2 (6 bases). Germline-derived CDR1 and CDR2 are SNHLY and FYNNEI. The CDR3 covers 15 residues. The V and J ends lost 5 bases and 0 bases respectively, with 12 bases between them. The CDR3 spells CASSPREFSTDTQYF. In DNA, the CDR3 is TGTGCCAGCAGTCCCCGGGAGTTCAGCACAGATACGCAGTATTTT.

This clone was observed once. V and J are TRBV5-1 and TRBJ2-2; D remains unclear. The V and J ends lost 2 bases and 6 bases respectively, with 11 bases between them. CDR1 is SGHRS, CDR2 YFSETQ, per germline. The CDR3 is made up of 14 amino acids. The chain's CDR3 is CASSLATAPGELFF. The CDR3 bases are TGCGCCAGCAGCTTAGCGACCGCGCCCGGGGAGCTGTTTTTT.

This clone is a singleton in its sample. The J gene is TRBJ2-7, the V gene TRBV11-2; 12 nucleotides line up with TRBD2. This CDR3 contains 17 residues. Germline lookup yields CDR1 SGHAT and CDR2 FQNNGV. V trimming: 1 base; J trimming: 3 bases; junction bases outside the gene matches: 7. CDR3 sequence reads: CASSLGPSGRAVYEQYF. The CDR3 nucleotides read TGTGCCAGCAGCTTAGGCCCTAGCGGGAGGGCCGTCTACGAGCAGTACTTC.

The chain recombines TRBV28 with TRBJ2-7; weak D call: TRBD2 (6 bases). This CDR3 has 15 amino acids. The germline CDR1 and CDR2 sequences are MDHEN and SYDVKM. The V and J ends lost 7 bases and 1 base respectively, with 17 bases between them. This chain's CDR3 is CASTLGGRQSYEQYF. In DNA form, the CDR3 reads TGTGCCAGCACCTTGGGTGGGAGGCAGTCCTACGAGCAGTACTTC.

Written as DNA, the CDR3 is TGTGCCAGTAGAAGAGACAGGAGTAACACCGGGGAGCTGTTTTTT. Residues: CASRRDRSNTGELFF. This chain connects TRBV19 to TRBJ2-2; D possibly corresponds to TRBD1 (6 bases). CDR3 length: 15 amino acids. V was pared by 6 bases and J by 2 bases, with 13 bases between. The V gene's germline CDR1 is LNHDA and CDR2 SQIVND (reference sequence). The variable domain in full, completed from reference TRBV19 and TRBJ2-2, reads DGGITQSPKYLFRKEGQNVTLSCEQNLNHDAMYWYRQDPGQGLRLIYYSQIVNDFQKGDIAEGYSVSREKKESFPLTVTSAQKNPTAFYLCASRRDRSNTGELFFGEGSRLTVL.

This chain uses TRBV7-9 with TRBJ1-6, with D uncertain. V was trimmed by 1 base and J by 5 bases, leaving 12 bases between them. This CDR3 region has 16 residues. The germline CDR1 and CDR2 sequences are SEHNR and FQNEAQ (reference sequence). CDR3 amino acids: CASSLDRGSDNSPLHF. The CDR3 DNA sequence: TGTGCCAGCAGCTTAGATCGGGGATCGGATAATTCACCCCTCCACTTT.

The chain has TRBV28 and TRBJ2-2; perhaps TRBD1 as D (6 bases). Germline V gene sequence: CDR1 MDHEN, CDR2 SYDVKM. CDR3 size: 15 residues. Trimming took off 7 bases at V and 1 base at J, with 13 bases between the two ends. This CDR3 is CASITGQRNTGELFF. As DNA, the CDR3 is TGTGCCAGCATTACCGGACAGCGGAACACCGGGGAGCTGTTTTTT.

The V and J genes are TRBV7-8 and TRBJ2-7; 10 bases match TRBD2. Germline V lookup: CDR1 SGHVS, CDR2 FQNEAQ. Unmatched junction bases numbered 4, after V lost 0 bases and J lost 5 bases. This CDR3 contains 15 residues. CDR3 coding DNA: TGTGCCAGCAGCTTAGCGGTTAGCGGGAGGAACGAGCAGTACTTC. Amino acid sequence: CASSLAVSGRNEQYF.

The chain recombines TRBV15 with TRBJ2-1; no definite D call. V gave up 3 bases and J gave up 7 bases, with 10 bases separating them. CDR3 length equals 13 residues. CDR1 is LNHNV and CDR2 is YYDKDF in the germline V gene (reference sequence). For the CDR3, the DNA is TGTGCCACCAGCAGTAGCCTCGGGAATGAGCAGTTCTTC. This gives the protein CATSSSLGNEQFF. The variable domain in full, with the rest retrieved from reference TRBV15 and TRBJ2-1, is DAMVIQNPRYQVTQFGKPVTLSCSQTLNHNVMYWYQQKSSQAPKLLFHYYDKDFNNEADTPDNFQSRRPNTSFCFLDIRSPGLGDTAMYLCATSSSLGNEQFFGPGTRLTVL.